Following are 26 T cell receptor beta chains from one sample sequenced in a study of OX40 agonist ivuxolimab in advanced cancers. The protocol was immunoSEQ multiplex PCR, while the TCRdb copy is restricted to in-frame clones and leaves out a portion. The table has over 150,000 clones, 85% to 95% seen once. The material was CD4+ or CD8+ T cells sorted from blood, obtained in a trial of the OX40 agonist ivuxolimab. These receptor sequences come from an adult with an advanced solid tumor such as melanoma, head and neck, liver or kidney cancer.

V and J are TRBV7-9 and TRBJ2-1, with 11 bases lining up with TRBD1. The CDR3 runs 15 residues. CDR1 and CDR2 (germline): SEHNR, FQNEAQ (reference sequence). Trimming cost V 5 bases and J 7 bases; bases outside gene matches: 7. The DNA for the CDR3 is TGTGCCAGCAGCGTGGGACAGGGGGAATTAAATGAGCAGTTCTTC. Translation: CASSVGQGELNEQFF.

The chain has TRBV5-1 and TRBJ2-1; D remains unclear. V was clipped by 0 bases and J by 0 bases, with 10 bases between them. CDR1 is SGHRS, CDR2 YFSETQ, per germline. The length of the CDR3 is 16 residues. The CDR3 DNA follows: TGCGCCAGCAGCTTGGGGGCCTCGAGCTCCTACAATGAGCAGTTCTTC. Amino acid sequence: CASSLGASSSYNEQFF.

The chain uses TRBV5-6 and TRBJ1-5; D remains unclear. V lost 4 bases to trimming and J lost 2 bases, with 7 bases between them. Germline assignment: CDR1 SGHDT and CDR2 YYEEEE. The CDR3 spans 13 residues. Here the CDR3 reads CASSRGGNQPQHF. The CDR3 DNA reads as TGTGCCAGCAGCCGGGGAGGCAATCAGCCCCAGCATTTT.

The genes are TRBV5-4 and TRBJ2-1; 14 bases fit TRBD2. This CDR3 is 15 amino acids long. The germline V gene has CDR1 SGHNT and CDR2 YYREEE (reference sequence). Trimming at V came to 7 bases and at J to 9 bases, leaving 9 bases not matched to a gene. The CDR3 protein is CASHSPGLAGVEQFF. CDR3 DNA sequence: TGTGCCAGCCATTCTCCGGGACTAGCGGGAGTTGAGCAGTTCTTC.

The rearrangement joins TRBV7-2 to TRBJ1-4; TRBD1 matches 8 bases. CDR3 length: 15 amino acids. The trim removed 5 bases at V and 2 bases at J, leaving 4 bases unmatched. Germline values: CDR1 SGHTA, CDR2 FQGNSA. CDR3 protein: CASSLGQVTNEKLFF. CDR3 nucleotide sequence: TGTGCCAGCAGCCTGGGACAGGTGACTAATGAAAAACTGTTTTTT.

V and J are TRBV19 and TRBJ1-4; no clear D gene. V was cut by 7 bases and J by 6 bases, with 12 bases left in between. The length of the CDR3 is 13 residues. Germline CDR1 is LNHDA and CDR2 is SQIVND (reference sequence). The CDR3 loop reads CASTPSLYEKLFF. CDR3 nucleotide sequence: TGTGCCAGTACCCCCAGCCTTTATGAAAAACTGTTTTTT.

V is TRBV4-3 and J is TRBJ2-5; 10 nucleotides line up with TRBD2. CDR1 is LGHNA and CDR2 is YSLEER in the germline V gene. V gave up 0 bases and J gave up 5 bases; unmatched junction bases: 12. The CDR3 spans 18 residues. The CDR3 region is CASSQDLGSSGSRETQYF. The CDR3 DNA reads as TGCGCCAGCAGCCAAGATCTCGGGTCTAGCGGGAGTCGCGAGACCCAGTACTTC.

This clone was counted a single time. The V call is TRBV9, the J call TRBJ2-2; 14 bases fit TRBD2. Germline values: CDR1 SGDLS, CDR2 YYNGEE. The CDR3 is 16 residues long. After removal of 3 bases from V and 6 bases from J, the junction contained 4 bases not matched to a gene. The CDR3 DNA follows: TGTGCCAGCAGCGAGACTAGCGGGGGGGCCCCCGGGGAGCTGTTTTTT. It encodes CASSETSGGAPGELFF.

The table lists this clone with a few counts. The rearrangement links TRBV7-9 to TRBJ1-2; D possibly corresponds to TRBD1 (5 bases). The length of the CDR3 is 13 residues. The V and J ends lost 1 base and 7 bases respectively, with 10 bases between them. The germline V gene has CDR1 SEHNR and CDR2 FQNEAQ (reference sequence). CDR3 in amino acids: CASSLGSTGGYTF. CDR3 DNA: TGTGCCAGCAGCTTAGGGAGTACAGGTGGCTACACCTTC.

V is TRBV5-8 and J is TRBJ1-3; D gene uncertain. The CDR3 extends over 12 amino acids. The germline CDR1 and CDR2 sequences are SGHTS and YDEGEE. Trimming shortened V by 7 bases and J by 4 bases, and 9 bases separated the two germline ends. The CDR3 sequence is CASLIRGNTIYF. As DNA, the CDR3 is TGTGCCAGCCTCATTCGCGGAAACACCATATATTTT.

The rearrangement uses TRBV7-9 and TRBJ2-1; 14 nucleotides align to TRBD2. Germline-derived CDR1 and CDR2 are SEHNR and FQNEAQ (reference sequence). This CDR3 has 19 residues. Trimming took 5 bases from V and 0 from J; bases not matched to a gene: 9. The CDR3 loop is CASSLSRTSGGRSYNEQFF. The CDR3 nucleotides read TGTGCCAGCAGCCTCAGTAGGACTAGCGGGGGGCGCTCCTACAATGAGCAGTTCTTC. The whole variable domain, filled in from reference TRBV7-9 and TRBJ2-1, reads DTGVSQNPRHKITKRGQNVTFRCDPISEHNRLYWYRQTLGQGPEFLTYFQNEAQLEKSRLLSDRFSAERPKGSFSTLEIQRTEQGDSAMYLCASSLSRTSGGRSYNEQFFGPGTRLTVL.

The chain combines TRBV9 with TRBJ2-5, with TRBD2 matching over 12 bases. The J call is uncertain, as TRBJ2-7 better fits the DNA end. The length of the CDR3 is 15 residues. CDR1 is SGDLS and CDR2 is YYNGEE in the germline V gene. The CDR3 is CASSGSSGRAYEQYF. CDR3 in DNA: TGTGCCAGCAGCGGATCTAGCGGGAGGGCCTACGAGCAGTACTTC.

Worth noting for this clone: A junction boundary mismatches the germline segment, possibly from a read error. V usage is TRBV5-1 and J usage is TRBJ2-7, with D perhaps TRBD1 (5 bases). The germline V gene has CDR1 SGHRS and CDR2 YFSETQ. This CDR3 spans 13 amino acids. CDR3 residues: CASSLVLGLSSSF. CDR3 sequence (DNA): TGCGCCAGCAGCTTGGTGTTGGGGCTTTCATCCTCCTTC.

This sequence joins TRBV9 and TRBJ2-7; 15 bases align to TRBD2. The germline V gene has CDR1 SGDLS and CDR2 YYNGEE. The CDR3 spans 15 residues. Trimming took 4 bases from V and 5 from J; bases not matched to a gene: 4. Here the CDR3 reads CASSPRTSGGDEQYF. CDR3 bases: TGTGCCAGCAGCCCCAGGACTAGCGGGGGGGACGAGCAGTACTTC.

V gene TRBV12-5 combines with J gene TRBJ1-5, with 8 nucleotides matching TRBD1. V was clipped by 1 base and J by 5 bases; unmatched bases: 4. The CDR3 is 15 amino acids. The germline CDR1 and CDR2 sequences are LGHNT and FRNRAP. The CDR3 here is CASGLGTGSYQPQHF. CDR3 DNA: TGTGCTAGTGGTTTGGGGACAGGGAGCTATCAGCCCCAGCATTTT.

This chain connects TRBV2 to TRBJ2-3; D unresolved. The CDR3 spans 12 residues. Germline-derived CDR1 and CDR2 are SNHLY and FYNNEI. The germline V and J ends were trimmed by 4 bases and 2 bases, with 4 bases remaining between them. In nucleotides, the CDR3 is TGTGCCAGCAGTGTCGACACAGATACGCAGTATTTT. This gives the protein CASSVDTDTQYF.

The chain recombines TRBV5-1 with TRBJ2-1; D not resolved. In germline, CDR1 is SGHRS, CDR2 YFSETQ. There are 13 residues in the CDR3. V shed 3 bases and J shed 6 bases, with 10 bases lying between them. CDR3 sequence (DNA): TGCGCCAGCAGCTCCCCCCCAGTCAATGAGCAGTTCTTC. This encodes CASSSPPVNEQFF.

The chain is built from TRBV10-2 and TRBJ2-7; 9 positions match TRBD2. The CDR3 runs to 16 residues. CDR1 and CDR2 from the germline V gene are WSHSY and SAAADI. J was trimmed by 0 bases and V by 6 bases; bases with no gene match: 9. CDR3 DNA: TGCGCCAGCAGAACCTTTAGCGGGAGAGCCTCCTACGAGCAGTACTTC. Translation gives CASRTFSGRASYEQYF.

CDR3 DNA sequence: TGTGCCAGCAGCTTGTGGACCGCTGGAAACACCATATATTTT. Its protein product is CASSLWTAGNTIYF. This rearrangement joins TRBV5-6 to TRBJ1-3; D not resolved. The germline V and J ends were trimmed by 1 base and 2 bases, with 7 bases remaining between them. The CDR3 is 14 amino acids. Germline V gene lookup returns CDR1 SGHDT and CDR2 YYEEEE.

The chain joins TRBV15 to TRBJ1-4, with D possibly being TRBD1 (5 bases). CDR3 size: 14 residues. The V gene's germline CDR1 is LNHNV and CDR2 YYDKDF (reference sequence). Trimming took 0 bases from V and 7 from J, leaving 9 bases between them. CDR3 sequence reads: CATSRDRGAEKLFF. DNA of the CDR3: TGTGCCACCAGCAGAGATAGGGGTGCTGAAAAACTGTTTTTT.

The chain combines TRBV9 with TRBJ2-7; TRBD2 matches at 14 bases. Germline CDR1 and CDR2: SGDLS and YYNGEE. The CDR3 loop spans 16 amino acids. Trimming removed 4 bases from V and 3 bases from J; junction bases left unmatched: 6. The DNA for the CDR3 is TGTGCCAGCAGCCCTGGACTAGCGGGAGGTCTCTACGAGCAGTACTTC. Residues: CASSPGLAGGLYEQYF.

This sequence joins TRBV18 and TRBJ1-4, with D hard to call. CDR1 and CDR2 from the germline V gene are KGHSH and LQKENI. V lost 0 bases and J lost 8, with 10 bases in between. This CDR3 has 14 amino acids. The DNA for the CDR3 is TGTGCCAGCTCACCACCTGGGCCTGGAGAAAAACTGTTTTTT. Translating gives CASSPPGPGEKLFF.

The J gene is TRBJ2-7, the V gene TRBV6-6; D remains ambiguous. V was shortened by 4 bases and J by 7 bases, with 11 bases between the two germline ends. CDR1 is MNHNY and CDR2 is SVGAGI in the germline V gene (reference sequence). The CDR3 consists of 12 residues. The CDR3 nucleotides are TGTGCCAGCAGTTTCCCCTTAGGTGAGCAGTACTTC. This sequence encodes CASSFPLGEQYF.

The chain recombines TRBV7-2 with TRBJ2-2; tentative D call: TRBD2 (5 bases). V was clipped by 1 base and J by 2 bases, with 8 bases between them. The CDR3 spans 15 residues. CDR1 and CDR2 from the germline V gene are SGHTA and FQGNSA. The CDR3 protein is CASSLGLANTGELFF. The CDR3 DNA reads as TGTGCCAGCAGCTTAGGCCTAGCTAACACCGGGGAGCTGTTTTTT.

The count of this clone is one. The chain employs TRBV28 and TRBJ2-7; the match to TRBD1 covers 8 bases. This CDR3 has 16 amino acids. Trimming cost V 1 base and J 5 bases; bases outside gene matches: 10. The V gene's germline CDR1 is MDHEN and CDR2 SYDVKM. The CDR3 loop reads CASSLYVSPGGHEQYF. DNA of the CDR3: TGTGCCAGCAGTTTATACGTTTCCCCAGGGGGCCACGAGCAGTACTTC.

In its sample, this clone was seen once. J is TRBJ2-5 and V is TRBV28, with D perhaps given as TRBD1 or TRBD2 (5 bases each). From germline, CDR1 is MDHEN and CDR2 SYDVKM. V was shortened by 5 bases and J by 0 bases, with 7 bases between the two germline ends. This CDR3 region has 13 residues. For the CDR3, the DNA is TGTGCCAGCAGTCCGGGACACCAAGAGACCCAGTACTTC. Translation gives CASSPGHQETQYF.